The clone carrying this T cell receptor beta chain appeared a single time. The data were produced by immunoSEQ multiplex PCR, yet TCRdb's version contains in-frame clones alone and is incomplete. Here the sample spans about 480,000 clones, 88% being singletons. Each recovered donor of Cohort 3 presented with two negative PCRs, clearance, or symptom resolution. V lost 1 base to trimming and J lost 5 bases, with 9 bases between them. The CDR3 sequence is 14 residues long. Germline-derived CDR1 and CDR2 are SGHAT and FQNNGV. The sample comes from a study of blood T cell repertoires in COVID-19. The V gene is TRBV11-2, the J gene TRBJ2-1, with D unresolved. The sequenced material came from PBMCs or T cells enriched from blood (not recorded which). The TCR sequence derives from a woman in her thirties or forties who had recovered from COVID-19. DNA for the CDR3: TGTGCCAGCAGCTTAGGGGCCCGTAACAATGAGCAGTTCTTC. Its translation is CASSLGARNNEQFF.